In its sample, the clone carrying this T cell receptor beta chain was seen a few times. This sample stems from a study of CD8+ T cells in alopecia areata. Germline CDR1 SNHLY, CDR2 FYNNEI. The CDR3 sequence is 14 residues long. V was trimmed by 7 bases and J by 4 bases, leaving 13 bases between them. cDNA prepared by RNA extraction and subsequent reverse transcription served as the template for sequencing. Produced via immunoSEQ multiplex PCR; TCRdb's table is partial and in-frame only. The table has approximately 6,900 clones, roughly 75% seen once; the top ten hold 16%. Treatment reported: oral pan-JAK inhibitor, 5-10 mg twice daily. Punch biopsies of lesional scalp, plus peripheral blood, were taken from alopecia areata patients.

This chain connects TRBV2 to TRBJ2-2; D gene uncertain. The TCR originated in a human donor with alopecia areata. The sample in question was skin, obtained at week 4, from a patient treated with tofacitinib. In DNA form, the CDR3 reads TGTGCCAGCATAAGGGCAGGCTTCACCGGGGAGCTGTTTTTT. Translation: CASIRAGFTGELFF.